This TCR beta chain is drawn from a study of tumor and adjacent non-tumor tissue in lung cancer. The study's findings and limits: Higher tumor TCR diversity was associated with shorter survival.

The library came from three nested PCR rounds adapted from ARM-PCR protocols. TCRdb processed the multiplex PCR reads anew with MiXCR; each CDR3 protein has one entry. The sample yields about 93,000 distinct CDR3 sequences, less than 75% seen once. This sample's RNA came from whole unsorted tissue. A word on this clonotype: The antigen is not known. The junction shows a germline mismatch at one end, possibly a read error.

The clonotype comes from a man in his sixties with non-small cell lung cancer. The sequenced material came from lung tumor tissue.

CDR3 amino acids: CGVWDNEQYF. The CDR3 nucleotides read TGTGGCGTTTGGGACAACGAGCAGTACTTC. The V gene is TRBV29-1, the J gene TRBJ2-7, with D possibly TRBD1 on 6 matching bases. Germline lookup yields CDR1 SQVTM and CDR2 ANQGSEA. The CDR3 runs to 10 residues.